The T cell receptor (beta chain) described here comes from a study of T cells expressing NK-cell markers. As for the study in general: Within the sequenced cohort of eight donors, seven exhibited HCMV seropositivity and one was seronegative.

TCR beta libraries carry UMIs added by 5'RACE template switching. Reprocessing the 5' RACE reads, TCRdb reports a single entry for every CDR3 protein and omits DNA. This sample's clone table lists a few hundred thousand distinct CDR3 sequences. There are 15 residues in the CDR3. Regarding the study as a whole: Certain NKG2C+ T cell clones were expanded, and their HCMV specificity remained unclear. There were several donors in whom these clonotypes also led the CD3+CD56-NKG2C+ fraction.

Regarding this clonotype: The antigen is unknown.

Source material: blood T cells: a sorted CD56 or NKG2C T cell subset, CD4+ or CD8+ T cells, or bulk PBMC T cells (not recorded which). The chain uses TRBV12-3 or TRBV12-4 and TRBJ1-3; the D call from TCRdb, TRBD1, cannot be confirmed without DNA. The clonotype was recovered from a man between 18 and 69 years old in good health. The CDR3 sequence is CASRHRRLSGNTIYF.